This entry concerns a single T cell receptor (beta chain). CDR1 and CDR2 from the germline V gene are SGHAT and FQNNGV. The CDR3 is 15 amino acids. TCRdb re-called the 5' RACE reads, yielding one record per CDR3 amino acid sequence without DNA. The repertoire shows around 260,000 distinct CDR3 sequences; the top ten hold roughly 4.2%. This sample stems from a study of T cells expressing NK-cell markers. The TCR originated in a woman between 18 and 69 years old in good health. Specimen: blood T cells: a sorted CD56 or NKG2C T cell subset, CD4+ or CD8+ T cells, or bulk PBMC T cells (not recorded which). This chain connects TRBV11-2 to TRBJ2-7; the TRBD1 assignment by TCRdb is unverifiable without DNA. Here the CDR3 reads CASSSLQSGSGEQYF.